This T cell receptor (beta chain) came from a study of T cell repertoires in cytomegalovirus infection. Study information: Well-studied HLA-B-restricted epitopes and recently identified HLA-C-restricted epitopes of CMV were both used in the study. Public TCR beta signatures were indicative of both CMV infection and a matching HLA type. Study-level results: Across the ex vivo response, the dominant clonotypes were HLA-C-restricted CMV-specific TCR beta clonotypes. Carriers of CMV plus the relevant HLA were identified by cumulative public TCR beta family frequency.

This clonotype was detected ten times or more. Antigen unknown. This CDR3 region has 14 residues. CDR1 is SGHTA and CDR2 is FQGNSA in the germline V gene. V was shortened by 1 base and J by 2 bases, with 7 bases between the two germline ends. TCRdb ran MiXCR on the reads and lists one entry per CDR3 protein. The repertoire has hundreds of thousands of distinct CDR3 sequences, roughly a third of them found once; the top ten carry about a sixth. The receptor's source is a human donor in good health (CMV status not recorded). Some clones in this sample may be carry-over from other donors' samples. The starting material was cultured PBMCs, obtained from culture after CMV antigen stimulation. The V gene is TRBV7-2, the J gene TRBJ2-3; D not certain. CDR3 nucleotide sequence: TGTGCCAGCAGCTTAGATCCCCTCACAGATACGCAGTATTTT. Translated: CASSLDPLTDTQYF. Looking up the rest from reference TRBV7-2 and TRBJ2-3 gives the full variable domain: GAGVSQSPSNKVTEKGKDVELRCDPISGHTALYWYRQSLGQGLEFLIYFQGNSAPDKSGLPSDRFSAERTGGSVSTLTIQRTQQEDSAVYLCASSLDPLTDTQYFGPGTRLTVL.